This T cell receptor beta chain was observed in a study of T cell changes during pregnancy in multiple sclerosis. Assay used: immunoSEQ multiplex PCR; TCRdb lists only in-frame clones, some missing. The data contain around 40,000 clones, about nine tenths of them singletons. Sequencing was performed on CD4+ T cells from peripheral blood mononuclear cells, taken in the first trimester of pregnancy. The receptor comes from a female donor in good health, enrolled as a control in a pregnancy study.

The CDR3 protein is CASSSGGERGPSYEQYF. CDR3 bases: TGTGCCAGCAGCTCAGGAGGGGAGAGGGGTCCCTCCTACGAGCAGTACTTC. This chain uses TRBV5-6 with TRBJ2-7; tentatively, D is TRBD2 (6 bases). Germline CDR1 reads SGHDT; CDR2 reads YYEEEE. This CDR3 has 17 residues. V was cut by 3 bases and J by 0 bases, with 19 bases left in between.